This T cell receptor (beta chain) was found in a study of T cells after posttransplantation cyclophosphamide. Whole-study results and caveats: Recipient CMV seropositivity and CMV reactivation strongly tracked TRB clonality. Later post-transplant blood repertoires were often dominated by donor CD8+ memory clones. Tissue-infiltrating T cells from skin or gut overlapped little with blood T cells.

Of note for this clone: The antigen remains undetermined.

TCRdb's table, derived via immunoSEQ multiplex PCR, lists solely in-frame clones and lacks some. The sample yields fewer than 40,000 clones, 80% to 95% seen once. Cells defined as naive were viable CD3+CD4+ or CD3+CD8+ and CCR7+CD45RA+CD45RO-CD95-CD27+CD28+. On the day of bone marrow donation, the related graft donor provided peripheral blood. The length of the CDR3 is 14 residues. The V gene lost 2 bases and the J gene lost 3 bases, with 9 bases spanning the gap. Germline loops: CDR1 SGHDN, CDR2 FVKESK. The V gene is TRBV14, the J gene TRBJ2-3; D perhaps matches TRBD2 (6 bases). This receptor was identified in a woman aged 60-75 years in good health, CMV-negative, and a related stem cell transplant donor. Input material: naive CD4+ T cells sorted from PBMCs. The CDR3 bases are TGTGCCAGCAGCCAATCCGCGGGGACAGATACGCAGTATTTT. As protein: CASSQSAGTDTQYF. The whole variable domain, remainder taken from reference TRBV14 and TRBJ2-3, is EAGVTQFPSHSVIEKGQTVTLRCDPISGHDNLYWYRRVMGKEIKFLLHFVKESKQDESGMPNNRFLAERTGGTYSTLKVQPAELEDSGVYFCASSQSAGTDTQYFGPGTRLTVL.